The 25 T cell receptor beta chains below all came from one sample that was sequenced in a study of Tregs in tolerant kidney transplant recipients. Sequenced by immunoSEQ multiplex PCR; TCRdb stores in-frame clones only, minus some. The table has 98,000 or so clones, around 87% seen once. Sequencing was performed on CD4+ T cells from blood, taken before the transplant. The receptors stem from a human donor who received a combined kidney and bone marrow transplant.

The rearrangement uses TRBV19 and TRBJ2-3; D unclear. The CDR3 length is 14 residues. Germline V CDR1 and CDR2: LNHDA, SQIVND (reference sequence). The V gene lost 7 bases and the J gene lost 0 bases, with 11 bases spanning the gap. The CDR3 reads CASNGGSSTDTQYF. The CDR3 DNA follows: TGTGCCAGTAATGGCGGCTCTAGCACAGATACGCAGTATTTT.

This clone was seen a single time. V usage is TRBV18 and J usage is TRBJ2-3, with a possible D match to TRBD2 (5 bases). Germline-derived CDR1 and CDR2 are KGHSH and LQKENI. This CDR3 has 12 residues. V lost 6 bases and J 10 bases, leaving 14 bases between the germline ends. CDR3 amino acids: CASSADLGSQYF. CDR3 nucleotide sequence: TGTGCCAGCTCGGCGGACTTAGGGTCGCAGTATTTT.

The rearrangement links TRBV2 to TRBJ2-1, with TRBD1 matching over 7 bases. After removal of 5 bases from V and 3 bases from J, the junction contained 7 bases not matched to a gene. The V gene's germline CDR1 is SNHLY and CDR2 FYNNEI. This CDR3 region has 15 residues. CDR3 DNA: TGTGCCAGCAGTCCTAGGACAGGTAACTACAATGAGCAGTTCTTC. It translates to CASSPRTGNYNEQFF.

The V gene is TRBV6-6, the J gene TRBJ1-2; D remains unclear. Germline V gene lookup returns CDR1 MNHNY and CDR2 SVGAGI (reference sequence). The CDR3 runs 13 residues. Trimming cost V 6 bases and J 4 bases, with 12 bases left between them. The CDR3 sequence is CASSLTPIYGYTF. The DNA of the CDR3 is TGTGCCAGCAGCCTTACTCCTATCTATGGCTACACCTTC.

This clone was counted between two and nine times. The chain has TRBV14 and TRBJ2-2, with D uncertain. V gave up 1 base and J gave up 7 bases, with 19 bases separating them. This CDR3 is built from 17 residues. Germline V gene sequence: CDR1 SGHDN, CDR2 FVKESK. The CDR3 protein is CASSQAGFAVRSGELFF. The CDR3 DNA sequence: TGTGCCAGCAGCCAAGCGGGTTTCGCGGTCCGGAGCGGGGAGCTGTTTTTT.

The chain couples TRBV28 to TRBJ2-7; TRBD1 aligns across 11 bases. CDR3 length: 14 amino acids. The V segment lost 6 bases and the J segment 5 bases; nucleotides outside the gene matches: 6. Per the germline V gene, CDR1 is MDHEN and CDR2 is SYDVKM. The CDR3 DNA reads TGTGCCAGCAGCCCCGGACAGGGGGCCCACGAGCAGTACTTC. This sequence encodes CASSPGQGAHEQYF.

CDR3 DNA sequence: TGTGCCAGCTCACCGGAGACAGGATTTTACGAGCAGTACTTC. Protein product: CASSPETGFYEQYF. The gene calls are TRBV18 and TRBJ2-7, with D perhaps TRBD1 (6 bases). V was cut by 3 bases and J by 4 bases, with 13 bases left in between. Looked up from germline, CDR1 is KGHSH and CDR2 is LQKENI. The CDR3 is made up of 14 amino acids. The full variable domain, rest sourced from reference TRBV18 and TRBJ2-7, is NAGVMQNPRHLVRRRGQEARLRCSPMKGHSHVYWYRQLPEEGLKFMVYLQKENIIDESGMPKERFSAEFPKEGPSILRIQQVVRGDSAAYFCASSPETGFYEQYFGPGTRLTVT.

The CDR3 reads CASSPTSGVTYNEQFF. CDR3 sequence (DNA): TGTGCCAGCTCACCGACTAGCGGGGTGACCTACAATGAGCAGTTCTTC. The chain has TRBV18 and TRBJ2-1; 11 bases map to TRBD2. V dropped 3 bases and J dropped 2; count of bases not matched to a gene: 3. Germline V gene data show CDR1 as KGHSH and CDR2 as LQKENI. The CDR3 sequence is 16 residues long.

About this clone: One end of the junction is discordant with germline, which a read error may explain. This sequence joins TRBV10-2 and TRBJ2-1; 11 positions match TRBD2. Germline V gene sequence: CDR1 WSHSY, CDR2 SAAADI. This CDR3 is 17 amino acids long. For the CDR3, the DNA is TGCGCCAGCACTGAGGGGCCAACTAGCGGGGGAGACAATGAGCAGTTCTTC. Translation: CASTEGPTSGGDNEQFF.

This chain joins TRBV7-6 and TRBJ2-1; TRBD2 matches at 9 bases. V was pared by 6 bases and J by 8 bases, with 11 bases of the junction left unmatched. Germline V CDR1 and CDR2: SGHVS, FNYEAQ. This CDR3 is built from 15 residues. The CDR3 bases are TGTGCCAGCAGTTCGCGGCGGGGGGGCCAGGATGAGCAGTTCTTC. Protein sequence: CASSSRRGGQDEQFF.

The V and J genes are TRBV7-2 and TRBJ1-3; the D is unclear. CDR1 is SGHTA and CDR2 is FQGNSA in the germline V gene. This CDR3 comprises 14 residues. Trimming stripped 5 bases from V and 0 bases from J, with 8 bases between. The CDR3, as DNA: TGTGCCAGCAGCCCCGACAACTCTGGAAACACCATATATTTT. This codes for CASSPDNSGNTIYF. The full variable domain, in which reference TRBV7-2 and TRBJ1-3 provide the parts outside the CDR3, is GAGVSQSPSNKVTEKGKDVELRCDPISGHTALYWYRQSLGQGLEFLIYFQGNSAPDKSGLPSDRFSAERTGGSVSTLTIQRTQQEDSAVYLCASSPDNSGNTIYFGEGSWLTVV.

This clone has just a few counts. For the CDR3, the DNA is TGTGCCAGCAGCCGAACGGGATCTGAGCAGTTCTTC. This translates into CASSRTGSEQFF. This chain links TRBV6-5 with TRBJ2-1; D possibly corresponds to TRBD2 (5 bases). Germline V gene data show CDR1 as MNHEY and CDR2 as SVGAGI. This CDR3 region has 12 residues. V was trimmed by 6 bases and J by 9 bases, leaving 12 bases between them.

V usage is TRBV5-6 and J usage is TRBJ1-1, with TRBD1 matching 8 bases. Germline V gene sequence: CDR1 SGHDT, CDR2 YYEEEE. The CDR3 spans 15 residues. Trimming at V came to 4 bases and at J to 1 base, leaving 6 bases not matched to a gene. The CDR3 DNA reads as TGTGCCAGCAGCGGCGGCGGGACAGGGAACACTGAAGCTTTCTTT. This encodes CASSGGGTGNTEAFF.

The V and J genes are TRBV5-3 and TRBJ1-5, with D possibly matching TRBD1 (6 bases). TRBV5-3 is an ORF, with its function uncertain. Trimming removed 1 base at V and 4 bases at J, with 21 bases between. This CDR3 region has 18 residues. For the CDR3, the DNA is TGTGCCAGAAGCTTGAGGTACGGGACAAAACATGTTAATCAGCCCCAGCATTTT. It yields the protein CARSLRYGTKHVNQPQHF.

V and J are TRBV11-2 and TRBJ2-7; 8 bases line up with TRBD1. Germline-derived CDR1 and CDR2 are SGHAT and FQNNGV. Trimming took 5 bases from V and 4 from J; bases not matched to a gene: 10. The CDR3 runs to 15 residues. The CDR3 nucleotides read TGTGCCAGCAGCCGACAGGGGATTCTAGGGTACGAGCAGTACTTC. Protein: CASSRQGILGYEQYF.

This chain links TRBV2 with TRBJ1-2; D remains ambiguous. The CDR3 contains 18 residues. Trimming took 5 bases from V and 1 from J, leaving 23 bases between them. CDR1 is SNHLY and CDR2 is FYNNEI in the germline V gene. In nucleotides, the CDR3 is TGTGCCAGCAGTCCCTCCCCCGGGAACAGTCGAATTAACTATGGCTACACCTTC. Its translation is CASSPSPGNSRINYGYTF.

The chain combines TRBV6-5 with TRBJ2-7, with 10 bases lining up with TRBD1. Losses at the gene ends were 2 bases for V and 0 bases for J; bases not matched to a gene: 4. CDR3 length equals 16 residues. CDR1 is MNHEY, CDR2 SVGAGI, per germline. The CDR3 reads CASSYGGQGSSYEQYF. In DNA form, the CDR3 reads TGTGCCAGCAGTTACGGGGGACAGGGGAGCTCCTACGAGCAGTACTTC.

The J gene is TRBJ1-2, the V gene TRBV28; no reliable D call. Germline CDR1 is MDHEN and CDR2 is SYDVKM. The V end lost 1 base, the J end lost 13 bases, and 16 bases lay between the germline ends. The CDR3 is 13 residues long. The DNA of the CDR3 is TGTGCCAGCAGTTTATTGGTGGGCCCCGCCGGCACCTTC. It specifies CASSLLVGPAGTF.

The V call is TRBV7-2, the J call TRBJ2-3, with 10 bases matching TRBD2. Germline CDR1 and CDR2: SGHTA and FQGNSA. This CDR3 has 15 residues. Trimming at V came to 3 bases and at J to 11 bases, leaving 11 bases not matched to a gene. DNA of the CDR3: TGTGCCAGCAGCTTGGAAGCGGGAGGGGGGTTTGGGCAGTATTTT. It encodes CASSLEAGGGFGQYF.

The chain employs TRBV23-1 and TRBJ2-5; D is perhaps TRBD1 (6 bases). TRBV23-1 is flagged as an ORF with uncertain function. The ends were cut back, 2 bases at V and 1 base at J, with 17 bases in the middle. The CDR3 loop spans 17 amino acids. CDR3 DNA: TGCGCCAGCAGTCAACGGACAGTAAAAGAGGCCCAAGAGACCCAGTACTTC. Protein product: CASSQRTVKEAQETQYF.

This chain joins TRBV5-4 and TRBJ1-5; no reliable D call. Trimming took off 4 bases at V and 1 base at J, with 9 bases between the two ends. The CDR3 extends over 14 amino acids. CDR1 is SGHNT, CDR2 YYREEE, per germline (reference sequence). CDR3 coding DNA: TGTGCCAGCAGCCCGGGAGGGAGCAATCAGCCCCAGCATTTT. Residues: CASSPGGSNQPQHF.

The chain recombines TRBV7-8 with TRBJ1-1; D ambiguous. Germline-derived CDR1 and CDR2 are SGHVS and FQNEAQ. The CDR3 is 14 amino acids. Trimming stripped 1 base from V and 6 bases from J, with 12 bases between. In DNA, the CDR3 is TGTGCCAGCAGCTTAGTTCTAGGGAGCGCTGAAGCTTTCTTT. Translation gives CASSLVLGSAEAFF.

The chain employs TRBV7-2 and TRBJ1-5; 8 nucleotides align to TRBD1. Per germline, CDR1 SGHTA and CDR2 FQGNSA. J gave up 4 bases and V 4 bases, and 3 bases lay outside the gene matches. There are 14 residues in the CDR3. CDR3 DNA sequence: TGTGCCAGCAGCTCGAGGACAGGGAATCAGCCCCAGCATTTT. Translated: CASSSRTGNQPQHF.

The chain links TRBV5-1 to TRBJ2-1; TRBD1 is a possible D gene (6 bases). This CDR3 is 13 amino acids long. The V gene lost 7 bases and the J gene lost 7 bases, with 15 bases spanning the gap. Per the germline V gene, CDR1 is SGHRS and CDR2 is YFSETQ. The CDR3 region is CASRVQGGNEQFF. The CDR3 DNA reads as TGCGCCAGCCGCGTACAGGGTGGTAATGAGCAGTTCTTC.

The V gene is TRBV5-1, the J gene TRBJ2-1; 9 bases match TRBD2. J lost 1 base, V lost 0 bases, and 2 bases had no gene match. Germline assignment: CDR1 SGHRS and CDR2 YFSETQ. The length of the CDR3 is 16 residues. Here the CDR3 reads CASSLDLAGSYNEQFF. The CDR3 nucleotides read TGCGCCAGCAGCTTGGACCTAGCGGGATCCTACAATGAGCAGTTCTTC.